The source of this T cell receptor (beta chain) is a study of OX40 agonist ivuxolimab in advanced cancers. Study-wide results and limits: Expanded clones were, on average, more numerous in CD8+ T cells than in CD4+. Relatively little clonal expansion, among the lowest observed, appeared in partial responders at 0.1-3.0 mg/kg.

About this clone itself: What it recognizes is unknown.

V was pared by 5 bases and J by 11 bases, with 18 bases between. The CDR3 is made up of 13 amino acids. Germline V lookup: CDR1 SGHTA, CDR2 FQGNSA. TCRdb keeps only in-frame clones here, not all; method: immunoSEQ multiplex PCR. This table holds about 140,000 clones, roughly 91% found once. The sequenced sample was CD4+ or CD8+ T cells sorted from blood, obtained in a trial of the OX40 agonist ivuxolimab. V and J are TRBV7-2 and TRBJ1-1; TRBD1 is a possible D gene (5 bases). The sequence derives from an adult with an advanced solid tumor such as melanoma, head and neck, liver or kidney cancer. CDR3 loop: CASSPGRGLGAFF. The CDR3 nucleotides read TGTGCCAGCAGCCCGGGGAGGGGATTGGGGGCTTTCTTT.